This T cell receptor beta chain is from a study of cytomegalovirus exposure and HLA in healthy donors. Study findings and constraints: Available immune exposure information covered CMV serostatus only.

On this clone: The antigen is unknown.

V gave up 2 bases and J gave up 3 bases; unmatched junction bases: 4. The CDR3 has 15 amino acids. CDR1 is SGDLS and CDR2 is YYNGEE in the germline V gene. This PCR relied on a set of 60 Vbeta primers and 13 Jbeta primers. Original processing notes: In a later analysis, of tens of millions of unique beta chains, around 11 million appeared in at least two donors. The data were produced by immunoSEQ multiplex PCR, yet TCRdb's version contains in-frame clones alone and is incomplete. That table is the source of V, J and clone size, and D and trimming were worked out from the DNA. The table lists 150,000 to 200,000 clones.

The material sequenced was PBMCs. The TCR was taken from a man aged 25 to 45 in good health and CMV-seronegative. The gene calls are TRBV9 and TRBJ2-1; 8 bases line up with TRBD2. CDR3 sequence (DNA): TGTGCCAGCAGCGTGGTAGCGGGACTCTACAATGAGCAGTTCTTC. Its translation: CASSVVAGLYNEQFF.